One and the same sample provided the 21 T cell receptor beta chains below, sequenced in a study of human T cells and chemical hapten exposure. Sequencing started from total RNA isolated from unfractionated whole blood. MiXCR, run by TCRdb on the 5' RACE reads, gives a single entry per CDR3 protein. The profile covers 130,000 or so distinct CDR3 sequences, with 3.5% to 5% appearing a single time and over 1.1% taken by the ten largest. The origin of the receptors is a female donor in good health.

This clonotype was observed at least ten times. The chain is built from TRBV6-5 and TRBJ2-7; D is possibly TRBD1 (5 bases). CDR3 size: 16 residues. In germline, CDR1 is MNHEY, CDR2 SVGAGI. Between the trimmed V and J ends, which lost 0 bases and 7 bases, there was a span of 19 bases. The CDR3 DNA reads TGTGCCAGCAGTTACTCAGGGGTATGGGATGTCTTGGAGCAGTACTTC. Residues: CASSYSGVWDVLEQYF.

This clonotype came up many times. The V gene is TRBV28, the J gene TRBJ2-1; 15 bases are shared with TRBD2. Per germline, CDR1 MDHEN and CDR2 SYDVKM. The V segment lost 6 bases and the J segment 4 bases; nucleotides outside the gene matches: 13. The CDR3 totals 19 residues. The CDR3 is CASRPGLAGGLVSYNEQFF. CDR3 nucleotides: TGTGCCAGCAGGCCTGGACTAGCGGGGGGGCTTGTGTCTTACAATGAGCAGTTCTTC.

This clonotype was seen only a few times. V and J are TRBV2 and TRBJ2-5; 9 bases agree with TRBD1. CDR1 and CDR2 (germline): SNHLY, FYNNEI. CDR3 length equals 14 residues. The trim removed 7 bases at V and 2 bases at J, leaving 5 bases unmatched. The CDR3 reads CASIGGTGQETQYF. The CDR3, as DNA: TGTGCCAGCATAGGAGGGACAGGGCAAGAGACCCAGTACTTC. The complete variable domain, with remaining parts taken from reference TRBV2 and TRBJ2-5, reads EPEVTQTPSHQVTQMGQEVILRCVPISNHLYFYWYRQILGQKVEFLVSFYNNEISEKSEIFDDQFSVERPDGSNFTLKIRSTKLEDSAMYFCASIGGTGQETQYFGPGTRLLVL.

As to this clonotype: A read error may explain this, as a much larger clone is one base away. The conserved final phenylalanine or tryptophan is absent from the CDR3, which likely points to a read error. No DNA is shown, since the ends of the CDR3 on it are uncertain; the CDR3 is the one TCRdb lists. The CDR3 region is CASSPRTSGGARYY. The V gene is TRBV7-9, the J gene TRBJ2-7; the D call TRBD2 from the table was never checked on the DNA. Counting both end residues, the CDR3 totals 14 amino acids. Germline CDR1 reads SEHNR; CDR2 reads FQNEAQ (reference sequence).

At least ten counts were recorded for this clonotype. The chain recombines TRBV28 with TRBJ2-1; TRBD1 might be the D (6 bases). V was clipped by 5 bases and J by 3 bases, with 11 bases between them. Germline values: CDR1 MDHEN, CDR2 SYDVKM. The CDR3 is made up of 14 amino acids. The CDR3 DNA follows: TGTGCCAGCAGTCTAACAGGGAACTACAATGAGCAGTTCTTC. Amino acid sequence: CASSLTGNYNEQFF.

This clonotype was observed at least ten times. The J gene is TRBJ2-3, the V gene TRBV6-2 or TRBV6-3, with D possibly called TRBD1 or TRBD2 (7 bases each). Germline V CDR1 and CDR2: MNHEY, SVGEGT. V lost 7 bases, J lost 6 bases, and 20 bases lay in between. The CDR3 contains 15 residues. The DNA for the CDR3 is TGTGCCAGCACCCGGGGGCAGGGGGGGTTGGATACGCAGTATTTT. Translated: CASTRGQGGLDTQYF.

There are many counts of this clonotype. This rearrangement joins TRBV6-5 to TRBJ1-2; 7 bases match TRBD1. The V gene's germline CDR1 is MNHEY and CDR2 SVGAGI. With V trimmed by 7 bases and J by 8 bases, 13 bases remained unmatched. The CDR3 is 14 residues long. The DNA of the CDR3 is TGTGCCAGCAAAGAGGGGGCGGCCTTTCGCGGCTACACCTTC. Protein product: CASKEGAAFRGYTF.

This clonotype was observed a handful of times. The rearrangement joins TRBV6-1 to TRBJ1-1, with 7 bases fitting TRBD1. The CDR3 extends over 15 amino acids. V was clipped by 4 bases and J by 4 bases; unmatched bases: 9. Germline loops: CDR1 MNHNS, CDR2 SASEGT. The CDR3 region is CASSASDRASTEAFF. The CDR3 DNA reads TGTGCCAGCAGTGCTTCCGACAGGGCGAGCACTGAAGCTTTCTTT.

The gene calls are TRBV29-1 and TRBJ2-2; D remains unclear. Between the trimmed V and J ends, which lost 3 bases and 1 base, there was a span of 9 bases. There are 14 residues in the CDR3. Germline-derived CDR1 and CDR2 are SQVTM and ANQGSEA. CDR3 sequence reads: CSVDKAGNTGELFF. The CDR3 DNA is TGCAGCGTTGACAAGGCTGGGAACACCGGGGAGCTGTTTTTT.

This clonotype was seen ten or more times. The gene calls are TRBV10-3 and TRBJ1-4; D remains ambiguous. Trimming removed 4 bases from V and 14 bases from J, with 17 bases in between. The CDR3 loop spans 13 amino acids. Germline V gives CDR1 ENHRY, CDR2 SYGVKD. CDR3 DNA sequence: TGTGCCATCAGTGTTCGGCTACTCGATGTTCTGTTTTTT. This gives the protein CAISVRLLDVLFF.

This clonotype was seen repeatedly, ten times or more. J is TRBJ2-7 and V is TRBV20-1; TRBD1 matches at 8 bases. The germline V gene encodes CDR1 DFQATT and CDR2 SNEGSKA (reference sequence). This CDR3 is built from 15 residues. With 5 bases clipped from V and 3 bases from J, the junction kept 12 bases outside the gene matches. The CDR3 coding sequence is TGCAGTGCTCATACATTAAGGACAGGGATCTACGAGCAGTACTTC. As protein: CSAHTLRTGIYEQYF.

At least ten counts were recorded for this clonotype. This rearrangement joins TRBV29-1 to TRBJ1-4; 7 nucleotides align to TRBD1. CDR1 is SQVTM and CDR2 is ANQGSEA in the germline V gene. V dropped 7 bases and J dropped 5; count of bases not matched to a gene: 7. The CDR3 is 13 amino acids. DNA of the CDR3: TGCAGCGGGAGGGACAGAGAAAATGAAAAACTGTTTTTT. Its translation is CSGRDRENEKLFF.

This clonotype has at least ten counts. The chain uses TRBV28 and TRBJ2-7; D is unclear. The germline V and J ends were trimmed by 5 bases and 1 base, with 9 bases remaining between them. This CDR3 spans 13 amino acids. Germline V lookup: CDR1 MDHEN, CDR2 SYDVKM. CDR3: CASSRPTSYEQYF. CDR3 nucleotide sequence: TGTGCCAGCAGTCGCCCAACGTCCTACGAGCAGTACTTC.

The chain has TRBV19 and TRBJ1-5; 8 bases line up with TRBD1. The CDR3 loop spans 16 amino acids. V lost 5 bases, J lost 7 bases, and 13 bases stayed unmatched. Germline loops: CDR1 LNHDA, CDR2 SQIVND (reference sequence). The CDR3 is CASSSGTGFARQPQHF. Written as DNA, the CDR3 is TGTGCCAGTAGTTCCGGGACAGGATTCGCCCGGCAGCCCCAGCATTTT.

This clonotype was recorded many times. This chain uses TRBV6-2 or TRBV6-3 with TRBJ2-3; tentatively, D is TRBD2 (6 bases). This CDR3 spans 16 amino acids. Trimming took 4 bases from V and 0 from J, leaving 14 bases between them. Germline CDR1 is MNHEY and CDR2 is SVGEGT. The CDR3 DNA reads TGTGCCAGCAGTTCCTCTCCGGGAGCTAGCACAGATACGCAGTATTTT. Protein product: CASSSSPGASTDTQYF.

The CDR3, as DNA: TGCGCCCAAGCGGGGGGGGTTGGCACAGATACGCAGTATTTT. Residues: CAQAGGVGTDTQYF. V gene TRBV23-1 combines with J gene TRBJ2-3, with 10 bases matching TRBD2. TRBV23-1 falls under the ORF class, with uncertain function. V shed 11 bases and J 1 base; nucleotides not matched to a gene: 6. The CDR3 spans 14 residues.

This clonotype was seen many times. The chain is built from TRBV10-3 and TRBJ2-3; 13 nucleotides align to TRBD2. The length of the CDR3 is 15 residues. After removal of 5 bases from V and 4 bases from J, the junction contained 3 bases not matched to a gene. Germline V gene lookup returns CDR1 ENHRY and CDR2 SYGVKD. The CDR3 DNA reads as TGTGCCATCAGTCGGACTAGCGGGGGAGCAGATACGCAGTATTTT. Residues: CAISRTSGGADTQYF.

This clonotype was recorded a few times. A read error may explain this, as a much larger clone is one base away. The V and J genes are TRBV20-1 and TRBJ2-3; no clear D. CDR3 length equals 14 residues. Germline V CDR1 and CDR2: DFQATT, SNEGSKA (reference sequence). The V and J ends lost 2 bases and 0 bases respectively, with 9 bases between them. The CDR3 DNA reads as TGCAGTGCTAGAAACCACTGCAGCACAGATACGCAGTATTTT. Its protein product is CSARNHCSTDTQYF.

This clonotype has at least ten counts. This rearrangement joins TRBV12-3 or TRBV12-4 to TRBJ2-1, with TRBD2 identical over 8 bases. This CDR3 has 16 amino acids. J gave up 8 bases and V 6 bases, and 15 bases lay outside the gene matches. CDR3 DNA: TGTGCCAGCAGCCTCGCAGGGCTAGCGGGCCGCGATGAGCAGTTCTTC. Its protein is CASSLAGLAGRDEQFF.

Concerning this clonotype: Since a much larger clone is just one base distant, this may be a read error. The CDR3, as DNA: TGTGCCAGCAGCTCCCCGCTCAGGGGAAGTAACACTGAAGCTTTCTTT. It specifies CASSSPLRGSNTEAFF. The chain joins TRBV7-2 to TRBJ1-1; D is possibly TRBD1 (6 bases). CDR1 is SGHTA and CDR2 is FQGNSA in the germline V gene. V lost 4 bases, J lost 2 bases, and 17 bases lay in between. The CDR3 is 16 residues long.

This clonotype was found many times. The J gene is TRBJ1-1, the V gene TRBV3-1; D is uncertain. V was shortened by 2 bases and J by 0 bases, with 4 bases between the two germline ends. Germline V lookup: CDR1 LGHDT, CDR2 YNNKEL (reference sequence). CDR3 size: 13 residues. The CDR3 spells CASSQLLNTEAFF. CDR3 nucleotide sequence: TGTGCCAGCAGCCAATTACTGAACACTGAAGCTTTCTTT.